The clone carrying this T cell receptor (beta chain) was observed a few times. The data stem from a study of identical twins. This CDR3 has 14 residues. CDR1 and CDR2 (germline): SGHAT, FQNNGV. V was cut by 1 base and J by 4 bases, with 9 bases left in between. TCRdb independently ran MiXCR on the 5' RACE reads; one entry per CDR3 protein. The sample has a few hundred thousand distinct CDR3 sequences; approximately 13% are singletons. The sample also formed part of further work on yellow fever vaccine responses in identical twins.

This TCR came from a woman younger than 30 in good health. The sample comprised CD8+ T cells sorted from blood. The genes are TRBV11-2 and TRBJ2-3, with D possibly TRBD2 on 6 matching bases. The DNA of the CDR3 is TGTGCCAGCAGCTTAGGGGGGGATTCAGATACGCAGTATTTT. It is translated as CASSLGGDSDTQYF.